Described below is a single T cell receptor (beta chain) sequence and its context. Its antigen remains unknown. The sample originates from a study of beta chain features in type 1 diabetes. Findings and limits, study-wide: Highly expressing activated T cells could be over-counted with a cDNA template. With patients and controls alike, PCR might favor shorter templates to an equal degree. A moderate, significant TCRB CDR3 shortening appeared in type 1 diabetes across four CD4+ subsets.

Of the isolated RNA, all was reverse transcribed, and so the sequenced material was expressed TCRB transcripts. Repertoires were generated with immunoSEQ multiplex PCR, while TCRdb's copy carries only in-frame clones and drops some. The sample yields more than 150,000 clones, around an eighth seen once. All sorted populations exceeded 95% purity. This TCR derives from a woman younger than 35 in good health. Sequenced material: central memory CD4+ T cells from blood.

The CDR3 DNA reads TGTGCCAGCAGGACAGCGGGAGGGTTGGACGAGCAGTACTTC. Amino acid sequence: CASRTAGGLDEQYF. The V call is TRBV6-5, the J call TRBJ2-7; 10 bases agree with TRBD2. This CDR3 region has 14 residues. Germline V gene sequence: CDR1 MNHEY, CDR2 SVGAGI. After removal of 6 bases from V and 5 bases from J, the junction contained 7 bases not matched to a gene.